This T cell receptor (beta chain) derives from a study of shared clonotypes between healthy human individuals. The wider study: Each donor contributed plates that comprised three CD4 naive, three CD4 memory, two CD8 naive and one CD8 memory.

The CDR3 runs 17 residues. J lost 1 base, V lost 0 bases, and 6 bases had no gene match. The germline CDR1 and CDR2 sequences are LGHNT and FRNRAP. Comments on this clone: Its antigen is unidentified.

The assay ran at deep level. Tens of thousands of T cell genomes (roughly 190 ng DNA) went into each sorted-subset replicate. Libraries were prepared by immunoSEQ multiplex PCR; TCRdb keeps only in-frame clonotypes and omits some of them. The sample has some 2,000,000 clones; 85% to 95% are singletons. General observations from the study: The study's rarefaction showed incomplete sorted-subset sequencing despite large depth.

This receptor was identified in a man aged 18 to 29 in good health. The rearrangement links TRBV12-5 to TRBJ2-4; 7 positions agree with TRBD1. The sequenced sample consisted of naive CD4+ T cells sorted from blood. Subset described: CD45RA+ positively selected. CDR3 nucleotides: TGTGCTAGTGGTTTGGTACTAAAGGGGGCGGCCAAAAACATTCAGTACTTC. Residues: CASGLVLKGAAKNIQYF. Variable domain in full (rest from reference TRBV12-5 and TRBJ2-4): DARVTQTPRHKVTEMGQEVTMRCQPILGHNTVFWYRQTMMQGLELLAYFRNRAPLDDSGMPKDRFSAEMPDATLATLKIQPSEPRDSAVYFCASGLVLKGAAKNIQYFGAGTRLSVL.